This TCR beta chain was profiled in a study of cytomegalovirus exposure and HLA in healthy donors. Study-level findings and limits: Some V segments (TRBV6-2 and TRBV6-3 among them) were excluded as indistinguishable. In a later analysis, several top co-occurrence clusters appeared linked to parvovirus B19, influenza, CMV and Epstein-Barr virus.

V shed 3 bases, J shed 0 bases, and the junction held 14 bases outside the gene matches. CDR1 LNHDA and CDR2 SQIVND come from the germline V gene (reference sequence). This CDR3 comprises 19 residues. Concerning this clone: Its antigen is currently unknown.

The PCR ran on 60 Vbeta and 13 Jbeta primers. Sequencing was performed with immunoSEQ multiplex PCR; in TCRdb, only in-frame clones are kept and a portion is missing. This table holds 150,000 to 200,000 clones, 60% to 80% found once. The chain has TRBV19 and TRBJ1-3; TRBD1 matches 7 bases. The TCR was taken from a man in his forties in good health and CMV-seropositive. Sequencing was carried out using PBMCs. Here the CDR3 DNA reads TGTGCCAGTAGTATGGGGCCACTAATTTACAGGGGCTCTGGAAACACCATATATTTT. It yields the protein CASSMGPLIYRGSGNTIYF.